Listed below are T cell receptor beta chains from one sample, sequenced in a study of shared clonotypes between healthy human individuals. Using immunoSEQ multiplex PCR, the repertoire was profiled, and TCRdb retains in-frame clones only, with some absent. In the table there are approximately 700,000 clones, 60% to 75% of which are singletons. The sequenced sample consisted of memory CD4+ T cells sorted from blood. These receptors all stem from a woman aged 30 to 39 in good health. Each CDR3 is given with its conserved first and last residue. Each record gives: J gene, V gene, D gene, clone size, CDR3 protein, CDR3 DNA. A D gene is named only where the DNA matches it firmly. The size entry is marked missing in some rows and otherwise reads once, few, many or a size class.

j_call: TRBJ2-3; v_call: TRBV7-9; d_call: TRBD2; clone_size: .; cdr3_aa: CASHIAGITDTQYF; cdr3_nt: TGTGCCAGCCACATAGCGGGGATCACAGATACGCAGTATTTT
j_call: TRBJ1-4; v_call: TRBV11-2; d_call: .; clone_size: .; cdr3_aa: CASSLGTATNEKLFF; cdr3_nt: TGTGCCAGCAGCTTAGGGACAGCAACTAATGAAAAACTGTTTTTT
j_call: TRBJ2-7; v_call: TRBV11-3; d_call: TRBD1; clone_size: many; cdr3_aa: CASSLGQGIFYEQYF; cdr3_nt: TGTGCCAGCAGCTTGGGACAGGGGATATTTTACGAGCAGTACTTC
j_call: TRBJ2-2; v_call: TRBV9; d_call: TRBD2; clone_size: few; cdr3_aa: CASSPRGLAGGTGELFF; cdr3_nt: TGTGCCAGCAGCCCAAGAGGTCTAGCGGGAGGTACCGGGGAGCTGTTTTTT
j_call: TRBJ2-5; v_call: TRBV5-1; d_call: .; clone_size: .; cdr3_aa: CASSLRVDQETQYF; cdr3_nt: TGCGCCAGCAGCTTGCGGGTGGACCAAGAGACCCAGTACTTC
j_call: TRBJ1-1; v_call: TRBV29-1; d_call: .; clone_size: .; cdr3_aa: CSVLPGLVNTEAFF; cdr3_nt: TGCAGCGTTCTGCCTGGGTTGGTGAACACTGAAGCTTTCTTT
j_call: TRBJ2-1; v_call: TRBV28; d_call: .; clone_size: .; cdr3_aa: CASSFGTEYNEQFF; cdr3_nt: TGTGCCAGCAGTTTTGGGACTGAATACAATGAGCAGTTCTTC
j_call: TRBJ2-3; v_call: TRBV10-3; d_call: .; clone_size: .; cdr3_aa: CAIAVVGDTQYF; cdr3_nt: TGTGCCATCGCGGTGGTTGGAGATACGCAGTATTTT
j_call: TRBJ1-1; v_call: TRBV6-1; d_call: .; clone_size: once; cdr3_aa: CASIPRGTNTEAFF; cdr3_nt: TGTGCCAGCATCCCCCGAGGGACAAACACTGAAGCTTTCTTT
j_call: TRBJ2-7; v_call: TRBV19; d_call: .; clone_size: .; cdr3_aa: CASSTRDGDYEQYF; cdr3_nt: TGTGCCAGCTCCACCCGGGACGGAGACTACGAGCAGTACTTC
j_call: TRBJ2-7; v_call: TRBV28; d_call: .; clone_size: once; cdr3_aa: CASNTLGYEQYF; cdr3_nt: TGTGCCAGCAACACCCTGGGTTACGAGCAGTACTTC
j_call: TRBJ1-2; v_call: TRBV18; d_call: .; clone_size: .; cdr3_aa: CASSPNRLGGYGYTF; cdr3_nt: TGTGCCAGCTCACCAAATCGGCTAGGCGGCTATGGCTACACCTTC
j_call: TRBJ2-7; v_call: TRBV10-3; d_call: .; clone_size: .; cdr3_aa: CAISVVPTYEQYF; cdr3_nt: TGTGCCATCAGTGTGGTCCCGACCTACGAGCAGTACTTC